This TCR beta chain comes out of a study of T cells after yellow fever vaccination. This CDR3 is built from 14 residues. Germline loops: CDR1 LGHNA, CDR2 YSLEER. Between the trimmed V and J ends, which lost 1 base and 4 bases, there was a span of 7 bases. TCRdb passed the 5' RACE reads through MiXCR, listing each CDR3 protein once. Of over 150,000 distinct CDR3 sequences listed, roughly 6.4% are singletons. The sequencing used CD4+ T cells sorted from PBMCs, collected on the day of the first yellow fever vaccination. The clonotype was recovered from a young man who received the YFV17D yellow fever vaccine. V is TRBV4-3 and J is TRBJ1-4; D unclear. CDR3 nucleotides: TGCGCCAGCAGCCAAGCCCCGGGTAATGAAAAACTGTTTTTT. This encodes CASSQAPGNEKLFF.